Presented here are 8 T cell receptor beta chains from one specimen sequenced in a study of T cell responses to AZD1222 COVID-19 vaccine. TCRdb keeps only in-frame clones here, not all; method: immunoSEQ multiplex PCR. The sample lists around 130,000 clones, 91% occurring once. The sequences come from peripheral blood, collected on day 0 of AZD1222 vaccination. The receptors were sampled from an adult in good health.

The CDR3 loop is CASSEQGYGYTF. Here the CDR3 DNA reads TGTGCCAGCAGTGAACAGGGGTACGGCTACACCTTC. The chain couples TRBV6-1 to TRBJ1-2, with D perhaps matching TRBD1 (6 bases). The length of the CDR3 is 12 residues. V was cut by 2 bases and J by 8 bases, with 9 bases left in between. Germline V lookup: CDR1 MNHNS, CDR2 SASEGT.

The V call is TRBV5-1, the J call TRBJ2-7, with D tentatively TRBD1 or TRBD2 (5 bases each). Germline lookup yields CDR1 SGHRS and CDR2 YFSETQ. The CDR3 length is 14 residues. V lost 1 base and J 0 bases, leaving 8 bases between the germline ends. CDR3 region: CASSLRGASYEQYF. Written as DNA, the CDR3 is TGCGCCAGCAGCTTGAGGGGAGCCTCCTACGAGCAGTACTTC.

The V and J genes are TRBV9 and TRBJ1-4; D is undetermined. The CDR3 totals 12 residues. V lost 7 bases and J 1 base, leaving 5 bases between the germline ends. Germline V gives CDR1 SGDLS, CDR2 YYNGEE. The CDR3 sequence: CASLGTNEKLFF. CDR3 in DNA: TGTGCCAGCCTGGGAACTAATGAAAAACTGTTTTTT.

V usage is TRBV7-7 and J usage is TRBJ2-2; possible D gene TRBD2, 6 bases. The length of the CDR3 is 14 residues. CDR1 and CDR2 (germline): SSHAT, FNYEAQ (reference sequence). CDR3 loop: CASSEGPNTGELFF. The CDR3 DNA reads TGTGCTAGCTCGGAGGGACCAAACACCGGGGAGCTGTTTTTT.

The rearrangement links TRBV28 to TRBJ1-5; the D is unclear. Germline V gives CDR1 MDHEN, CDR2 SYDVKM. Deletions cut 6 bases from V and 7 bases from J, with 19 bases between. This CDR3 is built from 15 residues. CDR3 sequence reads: CASSQNRGNRQPQHF. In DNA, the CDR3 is TGTGCCAGCAGCCAGAACAGAGGGAATAGGCAGCCCCAGCATTTT.

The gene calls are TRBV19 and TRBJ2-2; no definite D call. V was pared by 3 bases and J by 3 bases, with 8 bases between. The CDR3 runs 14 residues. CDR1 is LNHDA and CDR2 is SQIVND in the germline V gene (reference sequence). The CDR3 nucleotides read TGTGCCAGTAGTATTTTCAAACACACCGGGGAGCTGTTTTTT. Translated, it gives CASSIFKHTGELFF.

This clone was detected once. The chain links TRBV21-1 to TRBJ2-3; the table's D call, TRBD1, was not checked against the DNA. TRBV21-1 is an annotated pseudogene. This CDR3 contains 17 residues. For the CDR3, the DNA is TGTGCCAGCAGCAAGTGGACAGGGGAGGTGGACACAGATACGCAGTATTTT. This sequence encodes CASSKWTGEVDTDTQYF.

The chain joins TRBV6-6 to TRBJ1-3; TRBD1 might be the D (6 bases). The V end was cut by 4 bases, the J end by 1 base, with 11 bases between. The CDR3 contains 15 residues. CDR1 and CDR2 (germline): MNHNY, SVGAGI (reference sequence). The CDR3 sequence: CASSFGQLSGNTIYF. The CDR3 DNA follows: TGTGCCAGCAGTTTCGGACAGCTATCTGGAAACACCATATATTTT.